This is a list of T cell receptor beta chains from one sample in a study of CD8+CD57+ T cells in acquired aplastic anemia. One entry per CDR3 protein, called by TCRdb with MiXCR from the reads. The table shows over 40,000 distinct CDR3 sequences, with about three quarters occurring only once. Source material: sorted CD4+, CD8+, or CD8+CD57+ T cells (not recorded which) from PBMCs. The receptors originated from a human donor in good health, serving as a control. Both conserved end residues are part of each CDR3. The order of the fields is V gene, CDR3 length, J gene, D gene, clone size, CDR3 DNA, CDR3 protein. A D gene is named only where the DNA matches it firmly. Some rows have no size entry. The others give once, few or many, or a class for an expanded clone.

TRBV15	14	TRBJ1-1	-	few	TGTGCCACCAGCAGAGATCCGGTGAACACTGAAGCTTTCTTT	CATSRDPVNTEAFF
TRBV19	12	TRBJ1-5	-	-	TGTGCCAGTAGGGACGGCCTCGGGCCCCAGCATTTT	CASRDGLGPQHF
TRBV6-4	14	TRBJ2-3	-	many	TGTGCCAGCAGTGTCCAGGCCCAGGCAGATACGCAGTATTTT	CASSVQAQADTQYF
TRBV9	16	TRBJ1-6	-	-	TGTGCCAGCAGCGGGGGAGGGGCCCACTATAATTCACCCCTCCACTTT	CASSGGGAHYNSPLHF
TRBV2	13	TRBJ1-1	-	-	TGTGCCAGCAGTGACAGGGCACTCACTGAAGCTTTCTTT	CASSDRALTEAFF
TRBV19	15	TRBJ2-3	-	-	TGTGCCAGTAGGGTGGGCGGGGGCCTCACAGATACGCAGTATTTT	CASRVGGGLTDTQYF
TRBV20-1	13	TRBJ2-5	-	-	TGCAGTGCTGCTGTAGGCGGGGGCCCGACCCAGTACTTC	CSAAVGGGPTQYF
TRBV29-1	13	TRBJ2-1	TRBD2	-	TGCAGCGTTCTGGGACTAGCGGGAACAGAGCAGTTCTTC	CSVLGLAGTEQFF
TRBV19	16	TRBJ1-2	TRBD1	-	TGTGCCAGTACTTCAGTTGAAGCCGGGACAGAGTATGGCTACACCTTC	CASTSVEAGTEYGYTF
TRBV7-9	13	TRBJ1-1	-	-	TGTGCCAGCAGCGTAGGGGCTGGCACTGAAGCTTTCTTT	CASSVGAGTEAFF
TRBV30	12	TRBJ2-3	TRBD2	many	TGTGCCTGGAGTGTAGCGGGGGATACGCAGTATTTT	CAWSVAGDTQYF
TRBV10-1	15	TRBJ1-1	-	-	TGCGCCAGCAGCCGCCTGGGGGGCGAGGACACTGAAGCTTTCTTT	CASSRLGGEDTEAFF
TRBV20-1	15	TRBJ2-2	TRBD2	-	TGCAGTGCGACCGCAGCGGGAGGGGGCACCGGGGAGCTGTTTTTT	CSATAAGGGTGELFF